This TCR beta chain was obtained from a study of cytomegalovirus exposure and HLA in healthy donors. Whole-study findings and limits: A later analysis found that most CMV-associated TCR beta chains appeared HLA-restricted.

CDR1 SQVTM and CDR2 ANQGSEA come from the germline V gene. The length of the CDR3 is 11 residues. Deletions cut 7 bases from V and 4 bases from J, with 10 bases between. Both 60 Vbeta primers and 13 Jbeta primers went into the PCR. Generated by immunoSEQ multiplex PCR, the TCRdb table keeps only in-frame clones and is missing some. The table shows just over 150,000 clones, with less than 90% occurring only once. In this sample, this clone turned up once. Its antigen is not known. Specimen: PBMCs. The source is a young man in good health and CMV-seronegative. This chain joins TRBV29-1 and TRBJ1-2; TRBD1 is a possible D gene (6 bases). In DNA form, the CDR3 reads TGCAGCGCTCAGGGGCTCTATGGCTACACCTTC. Amino acids: CSAQGLYGYTF.